This T cell receptor (beta chain) was observed in a study of blood T cells in healthy people across ages (dated by TCRdb to about 2015). The study in broad terms: In model experiments, roughly one uniquely barcoded TCR beta cDNA molecule per two T cells was captured by template switching. Age-related changes in TCR beta repertoire diversity were measured in the study by deep sequencing normalized with unique cDNA molecular identifiers. The donors were divided into four age groups: young (average about 16 years), middle-aged (roughly 42), aged (roughly 60) and long-lived (82). To avoid experimental bias, donors of different ages were distributed randomly across sequencing lanes. Two additional independent replicas of 1 million unique cDNA reads from the same blood draw were analyzed for two donors (one aged 18 to 29 and one aged 80 or older).

The table lists this clonotype with a few counts. It lacks a known antigen. Qualities for individual bases were not recorded, and no much larger clone is one base off. V loses 5 bases, J loses 9 bases, and the germline ends lie 24 bases apart. Looking up the germline V gene (reference sequence) yields CDR1 SGHNT and CDR2 YYREEE. The CDR3, cysteine through phenylalanine, is 16 amino acids long. Just CDR3 DNA is preserved here, 48 bases in frame from base 1. Systemically healthy Caucasian individuals from Russia, 39 in total and aged about 6 to 95 years, were included as donors. Each donor gave ten milliliters of peripheral blood, drawn into EDTA-treated Vacutainer tubes. PBMCs were isolated by Ficoll-Paque density-gradient centrifugation, with at least 6 million obtained per sample. Total RNA, at least 5.5 micrograms per sample, was extracted from PBMCs with Trizol reagent. The percentages of naive CD45RAhigh/CD27high T cells were determined by flow cytometry on a PBMC aliquot from every donor.

The protocol used for the library was 5' RACE. TCRdb lists the instrument as Illumina HiSeq 2500. A second roughly 6 to 12 cycle PCR used a sample-barcoded 5' primer and a J-beta primer mix. A unique molecular identifier was introduced onto each TCR beta cDNA molecule by a template-switch 5' adaptor carrying 12 random nucleotides. At least 2.5 million CDR3-containing paired-end reads were obtained from each sample. All of the RNA was converted into first-strand cDNA using the Mint cDNA synthesis kit, with a TRBC-specific oligonucleotide serving as the primer. After uracil-DNA glycosylase treatment, a first 18-cycle PCR used universal primers M1SS and BC2_uni_R on all cDNA. The original pipeline was this. Each sample was normalized by randomly selecting 1 million high-quality reads, each carrying a distinct molecular identifier. Instead of being binned into consensus sequences, reads that shared molecular identifiers were thrown out. MiTCR, run with a Q25 quality threshold and the strictest error-elimination algorithm, handled CDR3 identification, clonotype clustering and error correction. A nonparametric unseen species model with Euler transformation was used to estimate lower-bound total TCR beta diversity. In TCRdb, the public reads were trimmed at Q25 with fastp and aligned with MiXCR, with productive beta chains retained. Each entry is one CDR3 protein sequence, shown with its most common DNA and genes. These V and J calls derive from TCRdb rather than the authors' analysis. A total of roughly 1.7 million distinct CDR3 sequences appear in this sample, roughly 32% of them only once. Around 11% of the sample is in the top ten clones.

Broad study findings and their caveats: Since profiling was done on bulk unsorted PBMCs, naive and antigen-experienced compartments could not be conclusively compared. Compared with the aged group, the long-lived group had more naive CD4+ T cells, fewer expanded clones and increased TCR diversity, a pattern suggesting age selection. Observed TCR beta diversity correlated strongly with the percentage of naive T cells measured by flow cytometry. Donor CMV infection status was unknown, potentially confounding age-related changes in expanded clonotypes. Observed TCR beta diversity per million T cells fell roughly linearly with age, and a significant reduction was already apparent by age approximately 40. Estimates of total diversity based on one million sequenced T cells were regarded as lower bounds and as underestimates.

The sequenced sample consisted of blood. The source of this sequence is a woman aged 30 to 39 in good health. The chain employs TRBV5-4 and TRBJ2-1; TRBD1 is a possible D gene, resting on 5 matching bases. CDR3 reads: CASRPGGQGRSTEQFF. The DNA sequence reads TGTGCCAGCAGACCGGGCGGCCAGGGAAGATCGACTGAGCAGTTCTTC.